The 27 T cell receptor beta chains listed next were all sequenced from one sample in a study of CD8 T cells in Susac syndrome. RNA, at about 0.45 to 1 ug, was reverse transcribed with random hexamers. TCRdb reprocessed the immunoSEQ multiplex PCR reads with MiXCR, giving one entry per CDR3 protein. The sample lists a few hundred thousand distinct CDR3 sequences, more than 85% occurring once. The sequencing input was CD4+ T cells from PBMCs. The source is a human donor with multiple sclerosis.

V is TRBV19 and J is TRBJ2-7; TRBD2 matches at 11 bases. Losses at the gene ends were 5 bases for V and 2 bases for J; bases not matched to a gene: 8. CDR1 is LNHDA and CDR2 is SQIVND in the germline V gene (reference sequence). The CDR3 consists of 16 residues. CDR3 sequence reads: CASSALTSGGTYEQYF. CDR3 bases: TGTGCCAGTAGTGCCCTAACTAGCGGGGGTACCTACGAGCAGTACTTC.

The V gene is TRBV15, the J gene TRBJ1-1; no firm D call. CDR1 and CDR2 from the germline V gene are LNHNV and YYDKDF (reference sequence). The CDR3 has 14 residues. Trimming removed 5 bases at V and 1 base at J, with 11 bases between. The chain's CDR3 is CATSLRRANTEAFF. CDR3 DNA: TGTGCCACCAGCCTTCGACGAGCGAACACTGAAGCTTTCTTT. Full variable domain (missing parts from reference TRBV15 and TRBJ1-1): DAMVIQNPRYQVTQFGKPVTLSCSQTLNHNVMYWYQQKSSQAPKLLFHYYDKDFNNEADTPDNFQSRRPNTSFCFLDIRSPGLGDTAMYLCATSLRRANTEAFFGQGTRLTVV.

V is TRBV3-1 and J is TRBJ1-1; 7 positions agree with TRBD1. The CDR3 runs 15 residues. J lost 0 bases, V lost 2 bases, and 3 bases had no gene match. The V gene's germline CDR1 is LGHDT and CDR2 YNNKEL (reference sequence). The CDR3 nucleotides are TGTGCCAGCAGCCAACCCGGGACAGTGAACACTGAAGCTTTCTTT. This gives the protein CASSQPGTVNTEAFF.

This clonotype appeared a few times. Written as DNA, the CDR3 is TGTGCCAGCCGAGGGAGCACAGATACGCAGTATTTT. Translation: CASRGSTDTQYF. The chain carries TRBV19 and TRBJ2-3; tentatively, D is TRBD2 (5 bases). V dropped 9 bases and J dropped 0 bases, with 7 bases sitting between them. Per germline, CDR1 LNHDA and CDR2 SQIVND (reference sequence). CDR3 size: 12 residues.

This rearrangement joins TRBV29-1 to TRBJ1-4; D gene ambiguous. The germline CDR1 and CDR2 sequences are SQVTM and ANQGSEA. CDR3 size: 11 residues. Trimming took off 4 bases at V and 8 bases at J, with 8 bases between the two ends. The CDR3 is CSVGVAEKLFF. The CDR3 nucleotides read TGCAGCGTTGGGGTGGCCGAAAAACTGTTTTTT.

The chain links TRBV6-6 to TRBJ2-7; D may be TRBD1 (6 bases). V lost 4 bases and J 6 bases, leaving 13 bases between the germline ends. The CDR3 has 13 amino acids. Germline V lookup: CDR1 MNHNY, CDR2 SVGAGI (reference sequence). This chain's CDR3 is CASSSSQGAEQYF. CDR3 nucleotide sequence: TGTGCCAGCAGTTCCTCACAGGGCGCCGAGCAGTACTTC.

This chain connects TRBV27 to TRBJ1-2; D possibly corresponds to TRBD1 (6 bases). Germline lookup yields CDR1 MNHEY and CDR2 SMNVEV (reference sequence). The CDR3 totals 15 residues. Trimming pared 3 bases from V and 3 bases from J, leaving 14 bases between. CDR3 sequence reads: CASSFNRASYYGYTF. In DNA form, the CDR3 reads TGTGCCAGCAGTTTTAACAGGGCCAGTTACTATGGCTACACCTTC.

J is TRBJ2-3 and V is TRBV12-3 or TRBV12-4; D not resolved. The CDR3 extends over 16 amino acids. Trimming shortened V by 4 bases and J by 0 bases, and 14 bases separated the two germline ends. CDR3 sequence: CASSWWGSASTDTQYF. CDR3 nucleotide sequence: TGTGCCAGCAGTTGGTGGGGTTCAGCTAGCACAGATACGCAGTATTTT.

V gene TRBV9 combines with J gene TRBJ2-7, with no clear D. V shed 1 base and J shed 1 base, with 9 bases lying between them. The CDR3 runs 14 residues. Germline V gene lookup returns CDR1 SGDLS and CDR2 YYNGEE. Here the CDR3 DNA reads TGTGCCAGCAGCGTACGATGGGGTTCCTACGAGCAGTACTTC. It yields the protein CASSVRWGSYEQYF.

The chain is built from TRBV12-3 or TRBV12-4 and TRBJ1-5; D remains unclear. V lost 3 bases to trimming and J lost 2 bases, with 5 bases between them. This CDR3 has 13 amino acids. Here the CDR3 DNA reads TGTGCCAGCAGTTTGGCCGGCAATCAGCCCCAGCATTTT. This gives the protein CASSLAGNQPQHF.

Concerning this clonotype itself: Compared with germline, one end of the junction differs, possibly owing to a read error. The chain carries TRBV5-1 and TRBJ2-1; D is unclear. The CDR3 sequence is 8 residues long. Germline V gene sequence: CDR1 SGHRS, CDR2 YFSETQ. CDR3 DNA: TGCGCCAGCAGGGACCCCTTTTTC. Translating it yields CASRDPFF. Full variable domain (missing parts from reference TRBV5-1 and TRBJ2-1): KAGVTQTPRYLIKTRGQQVTLSCSPISGHRSVSWYQQTPGQGLQFLFEYFSETQRNKGNFPGRFSGRQFSNSRSEMNVSTLELGDSALYLCASRDPFFGPGTRLTVL.

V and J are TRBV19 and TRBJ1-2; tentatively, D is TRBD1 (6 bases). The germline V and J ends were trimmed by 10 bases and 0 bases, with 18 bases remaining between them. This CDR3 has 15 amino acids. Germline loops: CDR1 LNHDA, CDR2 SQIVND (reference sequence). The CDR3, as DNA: TGTGCCATAGGGGATCGCAGGGGAGCTAACTATGGCTACACCTTC. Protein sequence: CAIGDRRGANYGYTF.

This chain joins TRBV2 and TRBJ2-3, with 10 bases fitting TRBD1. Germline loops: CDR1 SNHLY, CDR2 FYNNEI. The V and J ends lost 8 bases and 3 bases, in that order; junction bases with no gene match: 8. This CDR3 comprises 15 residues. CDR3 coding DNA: TGTGCCAGCCAGCAAGGGACAGGGGATACAGATACGCAGTATTTT. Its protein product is CASQQGTGDTDTQYF.

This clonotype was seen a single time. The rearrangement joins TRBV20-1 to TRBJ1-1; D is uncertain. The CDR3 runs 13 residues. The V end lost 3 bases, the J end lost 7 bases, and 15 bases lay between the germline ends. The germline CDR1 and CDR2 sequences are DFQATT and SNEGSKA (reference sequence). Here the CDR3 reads CSASDNMAGEAFF. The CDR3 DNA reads TGCAGTGCTAGCGATAATATGGCAGGTGAAGCTTTCTTT.

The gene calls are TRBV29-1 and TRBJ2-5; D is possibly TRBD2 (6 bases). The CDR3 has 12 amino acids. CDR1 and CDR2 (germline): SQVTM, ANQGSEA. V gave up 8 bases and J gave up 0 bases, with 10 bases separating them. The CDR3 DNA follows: TGCAGCACACGGACTAACCAAGAGACCCAGTACTTC. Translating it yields CSTRTNQETQYF.

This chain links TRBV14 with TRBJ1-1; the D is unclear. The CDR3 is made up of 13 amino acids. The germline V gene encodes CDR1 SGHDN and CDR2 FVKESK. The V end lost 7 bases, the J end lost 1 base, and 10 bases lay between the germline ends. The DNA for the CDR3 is TGTGCCAGCAACCACTGGGCGAACACTGAAGCTTTCTTT. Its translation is CASNHWANTEAFF.

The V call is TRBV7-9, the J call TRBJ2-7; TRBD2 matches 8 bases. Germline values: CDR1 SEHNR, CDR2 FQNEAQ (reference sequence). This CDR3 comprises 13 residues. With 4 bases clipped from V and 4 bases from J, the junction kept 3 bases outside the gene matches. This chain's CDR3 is CASSSSGGYEQYV. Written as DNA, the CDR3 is TGTGCCAGCAGCTCCTCGGGGGGGTACGAGCAGTACGTC.

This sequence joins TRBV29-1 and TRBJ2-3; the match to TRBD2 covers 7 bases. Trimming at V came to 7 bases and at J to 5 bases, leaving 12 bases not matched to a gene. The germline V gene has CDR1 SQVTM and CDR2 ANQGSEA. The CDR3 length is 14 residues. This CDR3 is CSARGDYPEDTQYF. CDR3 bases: TGCAGCGCCCGAGGGGACTACCCCGAAGATACGCAGTATTTT.

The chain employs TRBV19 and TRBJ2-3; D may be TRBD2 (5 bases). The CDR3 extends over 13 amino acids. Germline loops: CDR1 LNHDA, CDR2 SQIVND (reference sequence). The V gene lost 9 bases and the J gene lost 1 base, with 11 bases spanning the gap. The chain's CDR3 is CASAEDRTDTQYF. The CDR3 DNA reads TGTGCCAGCGCGGAGGATCGCACAGATACGCAGTATTTT. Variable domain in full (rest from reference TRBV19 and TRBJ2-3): DGGITQSPKYLFRKEGQNVTLSCEQNLNHDAMYWYRQDPGQGLRLIYYSQIVNDFQKGDIAEGYSVSREKKESFPLTVTSAQKNPTAFYLCASAEDRTDTQYFGPGTRLTVL.

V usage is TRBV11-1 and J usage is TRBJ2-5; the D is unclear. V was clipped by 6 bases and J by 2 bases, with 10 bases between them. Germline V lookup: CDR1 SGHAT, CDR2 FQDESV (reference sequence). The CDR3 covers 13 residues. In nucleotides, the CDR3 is TGTGCCAGCAGACAAGGACCTCAAGAGACCCAGTACTTC. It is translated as CASRQGPQETQYF.

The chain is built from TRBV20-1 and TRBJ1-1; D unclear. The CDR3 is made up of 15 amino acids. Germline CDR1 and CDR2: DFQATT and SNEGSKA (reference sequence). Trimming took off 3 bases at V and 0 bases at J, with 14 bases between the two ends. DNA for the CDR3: TGCAGTGCTAGCGTCGACCGACATATGAACACTGAAGCTTTCTTT. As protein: CSASVDRHMNTEAFF.

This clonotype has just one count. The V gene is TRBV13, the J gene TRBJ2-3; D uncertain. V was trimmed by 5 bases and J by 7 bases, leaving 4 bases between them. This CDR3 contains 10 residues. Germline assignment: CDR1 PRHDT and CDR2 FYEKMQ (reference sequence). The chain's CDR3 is CASSPNTQYF. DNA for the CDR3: TGTGCCAGCAGCCCTAATACGCAGTATTTT. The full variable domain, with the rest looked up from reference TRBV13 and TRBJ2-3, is AAGVIQSPRHLIKEKRETATLKCYPIPRHDTVYWYQQGPGQDPQFLISFYEKMQSDKGSIPDRFSAQQFSDYHSELNMSSLELGDSALYFCASSPNTQYFGPGTRLTVL.

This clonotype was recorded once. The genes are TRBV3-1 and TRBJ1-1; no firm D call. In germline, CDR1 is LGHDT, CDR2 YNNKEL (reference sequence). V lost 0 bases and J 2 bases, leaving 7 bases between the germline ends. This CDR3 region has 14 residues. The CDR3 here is CASSQDAGNTEAFF. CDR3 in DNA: TGTGCCAGCAGCCAAGATGCAGGCAACACTGAAGCTTTCTTT.

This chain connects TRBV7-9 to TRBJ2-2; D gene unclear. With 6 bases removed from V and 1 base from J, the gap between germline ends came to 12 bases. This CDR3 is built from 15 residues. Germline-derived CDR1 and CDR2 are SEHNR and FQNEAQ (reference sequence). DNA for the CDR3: TGTGCCAGCAGGCTAAAGGGCCTGAACACCGGGGAGCTGTTTTTT. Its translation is CASRLKGLNTGELFF.

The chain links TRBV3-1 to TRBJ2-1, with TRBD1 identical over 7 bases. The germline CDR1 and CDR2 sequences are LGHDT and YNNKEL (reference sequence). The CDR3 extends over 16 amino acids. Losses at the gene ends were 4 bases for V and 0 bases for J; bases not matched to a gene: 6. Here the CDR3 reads CASSPTGRSSYNEQFF. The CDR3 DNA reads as TGTGCCAGCAGCCCGACAGGGCGGAGCTCCTACAATGAGCAGTTCTTC.

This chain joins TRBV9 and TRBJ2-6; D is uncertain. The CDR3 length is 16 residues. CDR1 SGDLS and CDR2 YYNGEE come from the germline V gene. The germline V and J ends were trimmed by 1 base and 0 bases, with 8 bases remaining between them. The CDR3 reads CASSVQVISGANVLTF. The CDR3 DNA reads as TGTGCCAGCAGCGTACAGGTGATCTCTGGGGCCAACGTCCTGACTTTC.

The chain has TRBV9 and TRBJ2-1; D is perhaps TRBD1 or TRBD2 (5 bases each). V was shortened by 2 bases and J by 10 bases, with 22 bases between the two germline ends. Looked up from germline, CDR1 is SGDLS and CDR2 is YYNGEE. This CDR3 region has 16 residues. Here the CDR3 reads CASSVRGQDALGEQFF. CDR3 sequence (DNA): TGTGCCAGCAGCGTGAGGGGCCAGGACGCACTCGGAGAGCAGTTCTTC.